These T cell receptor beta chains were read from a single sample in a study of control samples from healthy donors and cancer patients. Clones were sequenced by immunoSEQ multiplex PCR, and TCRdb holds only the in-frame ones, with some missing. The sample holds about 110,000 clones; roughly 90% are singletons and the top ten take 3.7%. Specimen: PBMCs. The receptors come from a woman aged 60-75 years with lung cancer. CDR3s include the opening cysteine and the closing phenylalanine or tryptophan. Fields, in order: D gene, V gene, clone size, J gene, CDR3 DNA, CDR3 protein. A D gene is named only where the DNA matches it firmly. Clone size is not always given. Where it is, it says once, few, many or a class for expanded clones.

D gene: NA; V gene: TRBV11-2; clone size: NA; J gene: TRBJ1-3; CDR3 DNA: TGTGCCAGCAGCTCTTGGGGGGACCCTGGAAACACCATATATTTT; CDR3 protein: CASSSWGDPGNTIYF
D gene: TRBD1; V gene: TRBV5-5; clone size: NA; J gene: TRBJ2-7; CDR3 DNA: TGTGCCAGCAGCACCGGGACAGGGGGCCTCGAGCAGTACTTC; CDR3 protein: CASSTGTGGLEQYF
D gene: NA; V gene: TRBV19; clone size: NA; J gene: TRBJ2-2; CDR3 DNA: TGTGCCAGTAGTAATACCGGGGGAACCGGGGAGCTGTTTTTT; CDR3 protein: CASSNTGGTGELFF
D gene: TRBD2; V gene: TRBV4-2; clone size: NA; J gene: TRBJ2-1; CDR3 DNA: TGTGCCAGCAGCCAAGGGGCGGGAGGGGAATACAATGAGCAGTTCTTC; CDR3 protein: CASSQGAGGEYNEQFF
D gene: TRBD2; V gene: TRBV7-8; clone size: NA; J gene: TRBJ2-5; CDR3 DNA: TGTGCCAGCAGCTTAGCACTAGCGGGAGAGACCCAGTACTTC; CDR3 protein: CASSLALAGETQYF
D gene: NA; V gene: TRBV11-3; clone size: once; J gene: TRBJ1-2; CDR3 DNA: TGTGCCAGCAGCTTAGCCGCGACAGCAAGCTATGGCTACACCTTC; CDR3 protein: CASSLAATASYGYTF
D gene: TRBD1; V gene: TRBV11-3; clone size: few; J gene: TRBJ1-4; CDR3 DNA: TGTGCCAGCAGCCCGGTAGGGGGCTGGAATGAAAAACTGTTTTTT; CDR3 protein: CASSPVGGWNEKLFF
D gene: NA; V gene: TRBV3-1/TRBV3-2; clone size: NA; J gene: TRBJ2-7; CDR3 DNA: TGTGCCAGCAGCCAAGTAGGGCCTACGTACGAGCAGTACTTC; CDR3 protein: CASSQVGPTYEQYF
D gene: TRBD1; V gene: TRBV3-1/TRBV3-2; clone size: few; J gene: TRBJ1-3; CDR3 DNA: TGTGCCAGCAGCCACCTACCCGGGACAGGATACGGAAACACCATATATTTT; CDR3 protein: CASSHLPGTGYGNTIYF
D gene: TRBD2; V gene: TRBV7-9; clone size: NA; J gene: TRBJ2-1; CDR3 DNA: TGTGCCAGCAGCCCGAGAGGGTCCGTAGCGGGAGACGACTACAATGAGCAGTTCTTC; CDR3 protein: CASSPRGSVAGDDYNEQFF
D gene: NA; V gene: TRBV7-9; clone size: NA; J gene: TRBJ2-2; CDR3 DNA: TGTGCCAGCAGCCCCCCGTGGGGGGCCCCATCGAACACCGGGGAGCTGTTTTTT; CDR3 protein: CASSPPWGAPSNTGELFF
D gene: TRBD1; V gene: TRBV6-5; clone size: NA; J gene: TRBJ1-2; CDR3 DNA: TGTGCCAGCAGTTACTCCTTCCAGGGGGCGCGGGGCTACACCTTC; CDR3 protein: CASSYSFQGARGYTF
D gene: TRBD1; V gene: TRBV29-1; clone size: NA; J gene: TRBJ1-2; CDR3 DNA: TGCAGCGCAGACAGGGAGGGGGGCTACACCTTC; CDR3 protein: CSADREGGYTF
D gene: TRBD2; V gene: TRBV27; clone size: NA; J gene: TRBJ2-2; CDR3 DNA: TGTGCCAGCAGATTAGCGGGGCCGAACACCGGGGAGCTGTTTTTT; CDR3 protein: CASRLAGPNTGELFF
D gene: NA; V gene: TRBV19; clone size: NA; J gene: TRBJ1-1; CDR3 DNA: TGTGCCAGTGCGGACACAATGAACACTGAAGCTTTCTTT; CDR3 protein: CASADTMNTEAFF
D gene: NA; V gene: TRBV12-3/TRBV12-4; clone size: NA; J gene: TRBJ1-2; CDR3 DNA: TGTGCCAGCAGTTTTTCCGGGGAGGCTGGCTACACCTTC; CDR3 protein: CASSFSGEAGYTF
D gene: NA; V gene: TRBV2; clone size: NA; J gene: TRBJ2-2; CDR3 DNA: TGTGCCAGCAGTGAAGCGCGTAGGTACACCGGGGAGCTGTTTTTT; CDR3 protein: CASSEARRYTGELFF
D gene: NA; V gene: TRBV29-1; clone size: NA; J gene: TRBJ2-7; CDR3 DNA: TGCAGCGTTGAAGACATGACAGAACCCTACGAGCAGTACTTC; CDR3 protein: CSVEDMTEPYEQYF
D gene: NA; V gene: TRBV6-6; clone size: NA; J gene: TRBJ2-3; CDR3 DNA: TGTGCCAGCAGAACAGACAGGTTAGATACGCAGTATTTT; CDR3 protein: CASRTDRLDTQYF
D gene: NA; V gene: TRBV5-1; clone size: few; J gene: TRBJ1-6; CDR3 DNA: TGCGCCAGCAGCAACCTACAGGGTAATAATTCACCCCTCCACTTT; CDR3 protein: CASSNLQGNNSPLHF
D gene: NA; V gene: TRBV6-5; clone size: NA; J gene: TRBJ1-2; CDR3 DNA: TGTGCCAGCAGTTCGGCGGACGAATATTTTCGTGATGGCTACACCTTC; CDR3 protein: CASSSADEYFRDGYTF
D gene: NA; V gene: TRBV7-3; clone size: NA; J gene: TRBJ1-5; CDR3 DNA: TGTGCCAGCAGCTTTCCCCGCAGGCCGATCAATCAGCCCCAGCATTTT; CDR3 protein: CASSFPRRPINQPQHF
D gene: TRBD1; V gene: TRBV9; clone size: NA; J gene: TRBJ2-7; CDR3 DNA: TGTGCCAGCAGCCCTAGGGGTGGGACAGGATCCTACGAGCAGTACTTC; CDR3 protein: CASSPRGGTGSYEQYF